Listed below are T cell receptor beta chains from one sample, sequenced in a study of blood T cell repertoires in COVID-19. Measured with immunoSEQ multiplex PCR; TCRdb has only the in-frame clones, and not every one. The table records hundreds of thousands of clones, 88% of them present only once. What was sequenced was peripheral blood. The origin of the receptors is a woman aged 25 to 39 with COVID-19, enrolled during active disease. Each CDR3 is given with its conserved first and last residue. The D gene is left open where the match is weak. Not all rows give a size; the values are once, few, many and, for expanded clones, a class.

TRBD1	TRBV6-5	.	TRBJ2-1	TGTGCCAGCAGCCGAACCGGGACAGGGTATGGTGAGCAGTTCTTC	CASSRTGTGYGEQFF
.	TRBV11-3	.	TRBJ1-2	TGTGCCAGCAGCCCCCATCAGGCCCCCCCCCTACAGGATGGCTACACCTTC	CASSPHQAPPLQDGYTF
.	TRBV7-9	.	TRBJ1-2	TGTGCCAGCAGCTCGACTCCCTACAGGGTTTCTAACTATGGCTACACCTTC	CASSSTPYRVSNYGYTF
.	TRBV10-1	.	TRBJ2-7	TGCGCCAGCAGTCAACCGGAGACCTACGAGCAGTACTTC	CASSQPETYEQYF
TRBD1	TRBV27	.	TRBJ2-2	TGTGCCAGCAGTACCGCCGGACAGGGGCACACCGGGGAGCTGTTTTTT	CASSTAGQGHTGELFF
TRBD2	TRBV13	.	TRBJ2-5	TGTGCCAGCAGCTTAACTAGCGGCCAAGAGACCCAGTACTTC	CASSLTSGQETQYF
TRBD1	TRBV13	.	TRBJ1-1	TGTGCCAGCAGCTTGGACAGGGCCATGAACACTGAAGCTTTCTTT	CASSLDRAMNTEAFF
TRBD1	TRBV6-5	.	TRBJ1-2	TGTGCCAGCAGTTACGAGGACAGGGGTTTTGGCTACACCTTC	CASSYEDRGFGYTF
.	TRBV29-1	.	TRBJ2-1	TGCAGCGTGGAGGGGGCATGGGCGTACAATGAGCAGTTCTTC	CSVEGAWAYNEQFF
.	TRBV11-2	.	TRBJ2-2	TGTGTATGGAGGGAAAACACCGGGGAGCTGTTTTTT	CVWRENTGELFF
TRBD1	TRBV19	.	TRBJ1-6	TGTGCCAGTAGTACTACCGGGACAGGGCGTCGCCCCCTCCACTTT	CASSTTGTGRRPLHF
TRBD2	TRBV15	.	TRBJ2-3	TGTGCCACCAGCAGGACCGGACTAGCGGGGGGGGATACGCAGTATTTT	CATSRTGLAGGDTQYF
.	TRBV19	.	TRBJ1-2	TGTGCCAGTAGTATAGAGGTCAGGGATTATGGCTACACCTTC	CASSIEVRDYGYTF
.	TRBV6-1	.	TRBJ1-1	TGTGCCAGCAGTTCATTGAGGTCCGCTGAAGCTTTCTTT	CASSSLRSAEAFF
TRBD1	TRBV19	.	TRBJ1-5	TGTGCCAGTAGTACCTACGGGACAGGGAGCAATCAGCCCCAGCATTTT	CASSTYGTGSNQPQHF
.	TRBV19	.	TRBJ1-5	TGTGCCAGTAGTGACGGGAATAGCAATCAGCCCCAGCATTTT	CASSDGNSNQPQHF
TRBD2	TRBV18	.	TRBJ2-1	TGTGCCAGCTCCCTCTCTTTCGGGACTAGCGGGCGACAGATATACAATGAGCAGTTCTTC	CASSLSFGTSGRQIYNEQFF
TRBD2	TRBV19	.	TRBJ2-3	TGTGCCAGTAGTATAGAGGCGGGAGGGGCAGATACGCAGTATTTT	CASSIEAGGADTQYF
.	TRBV19	.	TRBJ2-5	TGTGCCAGTCTTGGGAGTGGGGAAGAGACCCAGTACTTC	CASLGSGEETQYF
.	TRBV7-2	.	TRBJ2-5	TGTGCCAGCAGCTTGAACAGGGCGCAGGAGACCCAGTACTTC	CASSLNRAQETQYF
.	TRBV7-9	.	TRBJ2-3	TGTGCCAGCAGATATCACGAGGGAGTCACAGATACGCAGTATTTT	CASRYHEGVTDTQYF
.	TRBV9	.	TRBJ1-1	TGTGCCAGCAACGTTGCCAGGACGGGGACTGAAGCTTTCTTT	CASNVARTGTEAFF
TRBD1	TRBV12-3/TRBV12-4	.	TRBJ1-1	TGTGCCAGCAGTTTTACAGGGGGTGGCGAAGCTTTCTTT	CASSFTGGGEAFF
.	TRBV11-3	.	TRBJ2-3	TGTGCCAGCAGCCCCGGAGCGGGCGCAGATACGCAGTATTTT	CASSPGAGADTQYF
TRBD2	TRBV9	once	TRBJ2-3	TGTGCCAGCACGGCGACTAGCGGGAGGGCCTCCACAGATACGCAGTATTTT	CASTATSGRASTDTQYF
.	TRBV28	.	TRBJ1-2	TGTGCCAGCAGTTTAGGTCAGGGCAGCCTCTATGGCTACACCTTC	CASSLGQGSLYGYTF
.	TRBV18	.	TRBJ1-6	TGTGCCAGCTCACCGGTTGGGAGCTCCTATAATTCACCCCTCCACTTT	CASSPVGSSYNSPLHF
TRBD2	TRBV2	.	TRBJ2-1	TGTGCCAGCAGTAGGGCGGGGGGGGCACTTGAGCAGTTCTTC	CASSRAGGALEQFF
.	TRBV24-1	.	TRBJ2-5	TGTGCCACCAGTGATGGCAGGGCGGGGTACCAAGAGACCCAGTACTTC	CATSDGRAGYQETQYF
.	TRBV3-1/TRBV3-2	once	TRBJ1-2	TGTGCCAGCAGCCAAGGCGACAGGGGCTACACCTTC	CASSQGDRGYTF
.	TRBV27	few	TRBJ2-7	TGTGCCAGCAGCCTTCAGACAGGCCGCGTTTCCTACGAGCAGTACTTC	CASSLQTGRVSYEQYF
.	TRBV5-3	once	TRBJ1-1	TGTGCCAGAAGCATAACAGGGAAGAACACTGAAGCTTTCTTT	CARSITGKNTEAFF
TRBD1	TRBV19	.	TRBJ1-2	TGTGCCACGAGTAAACAGGGGGGTTGGAACTATGGCTACACCTTC	CATSKQGGWNYGYTF
.	TRBV21-1	.	TRBJ2-7	TGTGCCAGCAGCAATCAGAGCCAGGGGACCTACGAGCAGTACTTC	CASSNQSQGTYEQYF
.	TRBV27	.	TRBJ2-6	TGTGCCAGCAGTTCGAGGGTGACTGGGGCCAACGTCCTGACTTTC	CASSSRVTGANVLTF
.	TRBV4-1	.	TRBJ1-6	TGCGCCAGCAGCCAAGGCCCCTGGGGGCGAAGTAATTCACCCCTCCACTTT	CASSQGPWGRSNSPLHF
.	TRBV9	.	TRBJ1-2	TGTGCCAGCAGCGTAGGTCCAGGAAATAACTATGGCTACACCTTC	CASSVGPGNNYGYTF
.	TRBV29-1	.	TRBJ1-1	TGCAGCGTTGATTACAGGTTGAACACTGAAGCTTTCTTT	CSVDYRLNTEAFF
.	TRBV30	.	TRBJ1-3	TGTGCCTGGAGTGTTACAGGGTTAATCGGGTACACCATATATTTT	CAWSVTGLIGYTIYF
.	TRBV2	.	TRBJ1-1	TGTGCCAGCAGTCAGGACTTGGGTTCTGAAGCTTTCTTT	CASSQDLGSEAFF
.	TRBV6-2/TRBV6-3	few	TRBJ2-6	TGTGCCAGCAGTTACACGCGGGTGTTCAGGTCTGGGGCCAACGTCCTGACTTTC	CASSYTRVFRSGANVLTF
.	TRBV5-4	.	TRBJ2-1	TGTGCCAGCAGCTTACGGGGATCTGAGCAGTTCTTC	CASSLRGSEQFF
TRBD1	TRBV19	few	TRBJ1-1	TGTGCCTCCATCCCCACCCCGCGACAGGGGAGGAGAGCTTTCTTT	CASIPTPRQGRRAFF
.	TRBV9	.	TRBJ1-1	TGTGCCAGCAGCCCGTTGAACACTGAAGCTTTCTTT	CASSPLNTEAFF
TRBD1	TRBV19	.	TRBJ2-1	TGTGCCAGTAGTACAGCCGGGACAGGGCACAATGAGCAGTTCTTC	CASSTAGTGHNEQFF
.	TRBV28	.	TRBJ2-1	TGTGCCAGCAGTGGGCCTTTTAATGGTATCCATGAGCAGTTCTTC	CASSGPFNGIHEQFF
.	TRBV21-1	.	TRBJ2-1	TGTGCCAGCAGAGAGGGGACTAGCGATGAGCAGTTCTTC	CASREGTSDEQFF
TRBD2	TRBV7-9	.	TRBJ2-5	TGTGCCAGCAGCCCCATAGCGGGAGAGAAGATCGAGACCCAGTACTTC	CASSPIAGEKIETQYF
TRBD2	TRBV2	.	TRBJ2-1	TGTGCCAGCGGGGGGAGGTCCAGCGGGGTCTACAATGAGCAGTTCTTC	CASGGRSSGVYNEQFF
.	TRBV6-6	.	TRBJ2-6	TGTGCCAGCACCCTTGCAGGGATCTCTGGGGCCAACGTCCTGACTTTC	CASTLAGISGANVLTF
TRBD2	TRBV12-5	.	TRBJ2-1	TGTGCTAGTGGTTTCCCTCGGCTAGCGGGGCACTACAATGAGCAGTTCTTC	CASGFPRLAGHYNEQFF
.	TRBV7-9	.	TRBJ2-1	TGTGCCAGCAGCGGGGGCCGGTCCTTGCAGTTCTTC	CASSGGRSLQFF
TRBD1	TRBV12-5	.	TRBJ2-2	TGTGCTAGTGGTTTCTCCATTCCGGGGGACAGGGGGGTCGCCGGGGAGCTGTTTTTT	CASGFSIPGDRGVAGELFF
.	TRBV4-1	.	TRBJ1-6	TGCGCCAGCAGCGTCAGGGAGGATTCACCCCTCCACTTT	CASSVREDSPLHF